The 3 T cell receptor beta chains below all came from one sample that was sequenced in a study of T cell changes during pregnancy in multiple sclerosis. Clones were sequenced by immunoSEQ multiplex PCR, and TCRdb holds only the in-frame ones, with some missing. In the table there are tens of thousands of clones, about 94% of which are singletons. Sequences were derived from CD8+ T cells from peripheral blood mononuclear cells, sampled after pregnancy. Receptors were obtained from a female donor with multiple sclerosis, enrolled in a pregnancy study.

This sequence joins TRBV27 and TRBJ2-3; 7 nucleotides agree with TRBD1. CDR1 and CDR2 from the germline V gene are MNHEY and SMNVEV (reference sequence). The CDR3 extends over 18 amino acids. Unmatched junction bases numbered 14, after V lost 5 bases and J lost 0 bases. The CDR3 DNA is TGTGCCAGCAGTCGAGGTGTGAGTCAGGGGGATAGCACAGATACGCAGTATTTT. Amino acids: CASSRGVSQGDSTDTQYF.

V gene TRBV7-6 combines with J gene TRBJ2-5, with 8 bases that match TRBD2. The CDR3 sequence is 16 residues long. CDR1 and CDR2 (germline): SGHVS, FNYEAQ. V trimming: 5 bases; J trimming: 7 bases; junction bases outside the gene matches: 15. The CDR3 DNA is TGTGCCAGCAGCGCAAGGACTAGCCTTTCGAAGAGGACCCAGTACTTC. This codes for CASSARTSLSKRTQYF.

V gene TRBV27 combines with J gene TRBJ2-7; 9 nucleotides agree with TRBD1. The CDR3 contains 15 residues. Trimming cost V 5 bases and J 4 bases; bases outside gene matches: 9. CDR1 MNHEY and CDR2 SMNVEV come from the germline V gene (reference sequence). CDR3 region: CASSLAGQGSYEQYF. DNA for the CDR3: TGTGCCAGCAGTCTCGCGGGACAGGGCTCGTACGAGCAGTACTTC.